This paragraph covers one T cell receptor beta chain sequence. What it binds is unknown. The study sequenced TCR beta in blood CD8+ and CD4+ T cells. The source of the sample is a study of CD8 T cells in Susac syndrome. The study, taken as a whole, reports: The study admitted that it had a relatively small number of individuals in its TCR sequencing and HLA analysis.

Trimming pared 5 bases from V and 9 bases from J, leaving 19 bases between. CDR3 length: 14 residues. The germline V gene has CDR1 MNHEY and CDR2 SVGAGI. The RNA input was about 0.45 to 1 ug, and it was reverse transcribed with random hexamers. The immunoSEQ assay covered 54 Vbeta and 13 Jbeta segments for CDR3. TCRdb reprocessed the immunoSEQ multiplex PCR reads with MiXCR, giving one entry per CDR3 protein. The sample holds 350,000 to 550,000 distinct CDR3 sequences, 85% seen once. The sequencing sample was made of CD8+ T cells from PBMCs. This TCR came from a human donor with multiple sclerosis. The chain is built from TRBV6-5 and TRBJ1-1, with TRBD1 as a possible D gene (6 bases). The CDR3 DNA reads TGTGCCAGCAGTGACCTACAGGGATACCGGCAAGCTTTCTTT. Translating it yields CASSDLQGYRQAFF.